This note documents a single T cell receptor beta chain sequence. What it recognizes is unknown. This CDR3 has 15 amino acids. Trimming cost V 5 bases and J 6 bases; bases outside gene matches: 9. Germline CDR1 MNHEY, CDR2 SMNVEV (reference sequence). The data stem from a study of CD8+ T cells in alopecia areata. Study results and caveats: Whether baseline CD8+ expansion is linked to response remains uncertain, given a single nonresponder.

Specified treatment: oral pan-JAK inhibitor, 5-10 mg twice daily. cDNA serving as the sequencing template came from extracted, reverse transcribed RNA. Sequencing was performed with immunoSEQ multiplex PCR; in TCRdb, only in-frame clones are kept and a portion is missing. The top ten clones hold 12% of a sample with around 100,000 clones, 50% to 75% of them seen once. The receptor was isolated from a human donor with alopecia areata. The chain has TRBV27 and TRBJ2-1; 8 nucleotides line up with TRBD1. The specimen was CD8+ T cells sorted from blood, collected at week 24, from a patient treated with tofacitinib. For the CDR3, the DNA is TGTGCCAGCAGTGCCGGACAGGGTACTAGCAATGAGCAGTTCTTC. Its protein product is CASSAGQGTSNEQFF.